The entry below describes one T cell receptor (beta chain). Its antigen is undetermined. This sample is part of a study of cytomegalovirus exposure and HLA in healthy donors. Whole-study findings and limits: Among TCR beta chains, those listed as cytomegalovirus-associated numbered roughly 150. TCR beta V- and J-gene trimming, according to a later analysis, was linked to a missense DCLRE1C variant.

PCR was performed using 60 Vbeta and 13 Jbeta primers. Profiling relied on immunoSEQ multiplex PCR, and the TCRdb table lists in-frame clones only, not all of them. Found here are around 150,000 clones, approximately 80% of them singletons; the top ten hold 3.5% to 5.5%. Germline CDR1 is MNHEY and CDR2 is SMNVEV (reference sequence). The CDR3 runs 13 residues. The chain joins TRBV27 to TRBJ2-5; maybe TRBD2 (6 bases). The J call could be wrong; TRBJ2-7 is a better fit for the DNA end. The sequenced sample was PBMCs. The receptor's source is a woman in her thirties or forties in good health and CMV-seropositive. The CDR3: CASMGGPSYEQYF. In DNA, the CDR3 is TGTGCCAGCATGGGGGGTCCCTCCTACGAGCAGTACTTC.